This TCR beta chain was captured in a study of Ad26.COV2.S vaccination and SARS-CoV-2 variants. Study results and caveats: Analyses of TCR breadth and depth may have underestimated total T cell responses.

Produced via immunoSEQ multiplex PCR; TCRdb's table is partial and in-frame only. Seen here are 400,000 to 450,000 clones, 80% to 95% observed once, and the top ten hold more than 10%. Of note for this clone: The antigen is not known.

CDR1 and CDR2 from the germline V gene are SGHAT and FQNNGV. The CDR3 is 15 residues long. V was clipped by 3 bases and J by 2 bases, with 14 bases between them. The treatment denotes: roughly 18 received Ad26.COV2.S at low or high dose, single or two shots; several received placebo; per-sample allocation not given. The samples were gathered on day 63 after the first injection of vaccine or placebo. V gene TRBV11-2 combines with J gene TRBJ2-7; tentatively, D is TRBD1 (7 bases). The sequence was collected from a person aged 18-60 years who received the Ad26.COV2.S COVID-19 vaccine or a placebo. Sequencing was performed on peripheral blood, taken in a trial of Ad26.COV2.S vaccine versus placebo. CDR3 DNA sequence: TGTGCCAGCAGCTTTGGAGGGGGACAGACCTACGAGCAGTACTTC. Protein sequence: CASSFGGGQTYEQYF.